This T cell receptor (beta chain) was retrieved from a study of CD8+ T cells in alopecia areata. The wider study: In an open-label trial, patients got 5 to 10 mg tofacitinib twice daily.

Trimming stripped 3 bases from V and 0 bases from J, with 8 bases between. Germline lookup yields CDR1 SGDLS and CDR2 YYNGEE. This CDR3 contains 14 residues. The treatment denotes: oral pan-JAK inhibitor, 5-10 mg twice daily. From PBMCs, CD4+ and CD8+ T cells were sorted. Sequencing used cDNA as its template, made by extracting RNA and reverse transcribing it. Sequencing was performed with immunoSEQ multiplex PCR; in TCRdb, only in-frame clones are kept and a portion is missing. The table lists 95,000 to 150,000 clones, 61% of them singletons. The chain employs TRBV9 and TRBJ2-3, with a weak D call TRBD1 (5 bases). This receptor was identified in a human donor with alopecia areata. This specimen consisted of CD4+ T cells sorted from blood, obtained at week 4, from a patient treated with tofacitinib. CDR3 residues: CASSGPGSTDTQYF. CDR3 nucleotides: TGTGCCAGCAGCGGCCCAGGGAGCACAGATACGCAGTATTTT.